The rows below give T cell receptor beta chains drawn from one sample of a study of T-cell reconstitution after alpha-beta-depleted transplantation in children. TCRdb used MiXCR to reprocess the PCR reads, holding one entry per CDR3 protein. The sample lists about 460,000 distinct CDR3 sequences; approximately 10% were seen once. Sequences were derived from PBMCs, mostly from graft donor cells, sampled 180 days after TCRalphabeta/CD19-depleted stem cell transplant. These receptors came from a female patient aged 2-10 years who had a stem cell transplant for aplastic anemia, so the T cells may come from the graft donor. CDR3s include the opening cysteine and the closing phenylalanine or tryptophan. A D gene is named only where the DNA matches it firmly. The size of a clone is reported for some rows only, either as once, few or many, or as a class for expanded clones.

TRBV20-1,few,-,TRBJ1-5,CSASIGRPQHF,TGCAGTGCTAGTATAGGCCGGCCCCAGCATTTT
TRBV6-5,few,-,TRBJ1-1,CASSYAGRGARTEAFF,TGTGCCAGCAGTTACGCCGGGCGGGGGGCGCGGACTGAAGCTTTCTTT
TRBV11-1,once,-,TRBJ2-1,CASSLVTAGPSRRAEDEQFF,TGTGCCAGCAGCTTAGTTACGGCAGGTCCTAGCCGGAGGGCCGAGGATGAGCAGTTCTTC
TRBV18,few,-,TRBJ2-7,CASSPWTVPYEQYF,TGTGCCAGCTCGCCGTGGACAGTACCCTACGAGCAGTACTTC
TRBV4-3,-,TRBD2,TRBJ2-7,CASSPRLAGRNEQYF,TGCGCCAGCAGCCCACGACTAGCGGGAAGAAACGAGCAGTACTTC
TRBV20-1,many,-,TRBJ1-5,CSAREGQFNQPQHF,TGCAGTGCTAGGGAGGGGCAGTTCAATCAGCCCCAGCATTTT
TRBV20-1,-,-,TRBJ1-2,CSASLRHYGYTF,TGCAGTGCTAGCCTCCGGCACTATGGCTACACCTTC
TRBV30,-,-,TRBJ2-7,CALRKMAGYEQYF,TGTGCCTTGAGAAAAATGGCGGGCTACGAGCAGTACTTC
TRBV7-2,-,-,TRBJ1-6,CASSFNTGQILTLHF,TGTGCCAGCAGCTTTAATACCGGACAGATCCTCACCCTCCACTTT
TRBV9,-,-,TRBJ2-1,CASSVAGKQGNEQFF,TGTGCCAGCAGCGTGGCGGGAAAGCAAGGTAATGAGCAGTTCTTC
TRBV12-5,many,-,TRBJ1-2,CASSPDRPYGYTF,TGTGCTAGTAGCCCCGACAGGCCCTATGGCTACACCTTC
TRBV30,few,-,TRBJ1-2,CAWSGGLGYGYTF,TGTGCCTGGAGTGGGGGGCTCGGGTATGGCTACACCTTC
TRBV24-1,few,-,TRBJ2-7,CATYNSPVSRSSYEQYF,TGTGCCACCTACAACTCACCCGTCTCTAGGTCCTCCTACGAGCAGTACTTC
TRBV7-9,-,-,TRBJ2-1,CASSPRDLHNEQFF,TGTGCCAGCAGCCCCCGGGACCTTCACAATGAGCAGTTCTTC
TRBV20-1,few,-,TRBJ1-4,CSASGPFPNEKLFF,TGCAGTGCTAGTGGCCCCTTCCCGAATGAAAAACTGTTTTTT
TRBV5-6,few,-,TRBJ2-1,CASSLVDGNEQFF,TGTGCCAGCAGCTTGGTGGATGGGAATGAGCAGTTCTTC
TRBV7-9,-,-,TRBJ1-1,CASSLGPGDTEAFF,TGTGCCAGCAGCTTAGGCCCAGGCGACACTGAAGCTTTCTTT
TRBV6-2/TRBV6-3,few,TRBD1,TRBJ1-1,CASSYPYPTRGRGPTEAFF,TGTGCCAGCAGTTACCCTTACCCCACTCGGGGCAGGGGGCCCACTGAAGCTTTCTTT
TRBV20-1,many,-,TRBJ1-5,CSAGTVDQPQHF,TGCAGTGCCGGTACTGTAGATCAGCCCCAGCATTTT
TRBV28,-,TRBD1,TRBJ2-7,CASTYRGWDEQYF,TGTGCCAGCACCTACAGGGGTTGGGACGAGCAGTACTTC
TRBV7-2,few,-,TRBJ2-4,CASSLGGAQTKNIQYF,TGTGCCAGCAGCTTAGGAGGGGCGCAAACCAAAAACATTCAGTACTTC
TRBV29-1,many,-,TRBJ1-1,CSVRVLGLRNTEAFF,TGCAGCGTTAGGGTCCTGGGACTTAGAAACACTGAAGCTTTCTTT
TRBV12-3/TRBV12-4,many,-,TRBJ2-1,CASSPGTTLGNEQFF,TGTGCCAGCAGCCCCGGGACAACACTTGGCAATGAGCAGTTCTTC
TRBV10-3,few,TRBD1,TRBJ2-5,CAISEGPDRAETQYF,TGTGCCATCAGCGAAGGCCCCGACAGGGCGGAGACCCAGTACTTC
TRBV7-2,-,TRBD2,TRBJ2-1,CASSFGTRSGEQFF,TGTGCCAGCAGCTTCGGGACTAGGTCGGGTGAGCAGTTCTTC
TRBV19,-,TRBD1,TRBJ2-3,CASSIDRGTGSTDTQYF,TGTGCCAGTAGTATAGATCGGGGGACAGGAAGCACAGATACGCAGTATTTT
TRBV11-2,-,TRBD2,TRBJ2-1,CASSLDRPAGGPYNEQFF,TGTGCCAGCAGCTTAGATCGCCCAGCGGGAGGGCCCTACAATGAGCAGTTCTTC
TRBV24-1,-,-,TRBJ2-3,CATSEAGRFKDTQYF,TGTGCCACCAGTGAGGCAGGGAGGTTTAAAGATACGCAGTATTTT
TRBV5-6,many,TRBD2,TRBJ2-3,CASSLLAGHTDTQYF,TGTGCCAGCAGCCTGCTAGCGGGCCACACAGATACGCAGTATTTT
TRBV10-2,few,TRBD2,TRBJ2-1,CASSEAIGLAGWSYNEQFF,TGCGCCAGCAGTGAAGCTATAGGACTAGCGGGGTGGTCCTACAATGAGCAGTTCTTC
TRBV28,-,-,TRBJ2-7,CASSNPPKQVPGGDEQYF,TGTGCCAGCTCCAACCCCCCGAAGCAGGTCCCAGGAGGAGACGAGCAGTACTTC
TRBV24-1,few,-,TRBJ2-3,CATSGDLGTDTQYF,TGTGCCACCTCAGGGGATTTGGGGACAGATACGCAGTATTTT
TRBV5-5,few,TRBD1,TRBJ1-5,CASSPGQGRNQPQHF,TGTGCCAGCAGCCCAGGACAGGGTCGCAATCAGCCCCAGCATTTT
TRBV30,-,TRBD1,TRBJ1-5,CAWTPGQGIQPQHF,TGTGCCTGGACCCCGGGACAGGGGATTCAGCCCCAGCATTTT
TRBV5-1,-,-,TRBJ1-6,CASSSSGFPGSYNSPLHF,TGCGCCAGCAGCTCCTCAGGGTTTCCCGGCTCCTATAATTCACCCCTCCACTTT
TRBV27,few,TRBD1,TRBJ2-5,CASSLYRGLETQYF,TGTGCCAGCAGTTTATACAGGGGTTTAGAGACCCAGTACTTC
TRBV7-9,few,-,TRBJ1-2,CASSLGGHGGFSYGYTF,TGTGCCAGCAGCTTAGGAGGTCATGGAGGGTTCAGCTATGGCTACACCTTC
TRBV7-2,few,TRBD2,TRBJ2-7,CASSLYYLAAYEQYF,TGTGCCAGCAGCTTATATTACCTAGCGGCCTACGAGCAGTACTTC
TRBV5-1,-,TRBD2,TRBJ2-3,CASSFSGGQDTQYF,TGCGCCAGCAGCTTTTCGGGGGGGCAAGATACGCAGTATTTT
TRBV28,many,-,TRBJ2-3,CASSPRDFSTDTQYF,TGTGCCAGCAGTCCCCGGGACTTTTCCACAGATACGCAGTATTTT
TRBV28,-,-,TRBJ1-1,CASSLSGAGGTEAFF,TGTGCCAGCAGTTTATCTGGGGCGGGCGGCACTGAAGCTTTCTTT
TRBV9,-,TRBD1,TRBJ2-3,CASSVGQGRDTQYF,TGTGCCAGCAGCGTAGGACAGGGGAGAGATACGCAGTATTTT
TRBV28,many,-,TRBJ1-2,CASSTDSNYGYTF,TGTGCCAGCAGTACCGACAGTAACTATGGCTACACCTTC
TRBV7-9,few,TRBD1,TRBJ1-1,CASSLALSGGAEAFF,TGTGCCAGCAGCTTGGCCTTGTCAGGGGGAGCTGAAGCTTTCTTT
TRBV2,few,TRBD1,TRBJ2-1,CASRKDRGEHNEQFF,TGTGCCAGCAGGAAGGACAGGGGGGAACACAATGAGCAGTTCTTC
TRBV29-1,few,-,TRBJ2-1,CSVETGRVYNEQFF,TGCAGCGTTGAAACCGGGCGGGTGTACAATGAGCAGTTCTTC
TRBV3-1,-,-,TRBJ2-2,CASSQRGSPGELFF,TGTGCCAGCAGCCAAAGGGGGAGCCCCGGGGAGCTGTTTTTT
TRBV11-2,few,-,TRBJ2-1,CASSLDWPPLHHNEQFF,TGTGCCAGCAGCTTAGATTGGCCTCCCCTTCACCACAATGAGCAGTTCTTC
TRBV24-1,-,TRBD2,TRBJ2-3,CATSEPGTSGISDTQYF,TGTGCCACCAGTGAGCCCGGGACTAGCGGGATATCGGATACGCAGTATTTT
TRBV12-3/TRBV12-4,many,-,TRBJ2-1,CASSPHRATYVNEQFF,TGTGCCAGCAGTCCCCACAGGGCCACCTATGTCAATGAGCAGTTCTTC
TRBV20-1,few,TRBD2,TRBJ2-1,CSAWGLAGGSRYNEQFF,TGCAGTGCGTGGGGACTAGCGGGAGGGAGCCGATACAATGAGCAGTTCTTC
TRBV12-3/TRBV12-4,-,-,TRBJ2-5,CASSFQGPPFQETQYF,TGTGCCAGCAGTTTTCAGGGGCCCCCGTTCCAAGAGACCCAGTACTTC
TRBV4-3,-,-,TRBJ2-3,CASSQDQGTDTQYF,TGCGCCAGCAGCCAAGATCAAGGGACAGATACGCAGTATTTT
TRBV20-1,-,TRBD2,TRBJ2-2,CSASKAGLGGQNTGELFF,TGCAGTGCTAGTAAGGCGGGCTTGGGAGGGCAGAACACCGGGGAGCTGTTTTTT
TRBV30,-,TRBD1,TRBJ2-7,CAWSPGQGYRF,TGTGCCTGGAGTCCGGGACAGGGGTATCGATTC